The present entry profiles one T cell receptor beta chain with its context. This clone may be a read error of a much larger clone one base away. The sample is drawn from a study of blood T cells in healthy people across ages. Germline V gene lookup returns CDR1 LGHNA and CDR2 YSLEER. This CDR3 is 15 amino acids long. Through a sample-barcoded 5' primer and a J-beta primer mix, a second PCR was run for roughly 6 to 12 cycles. MiXCR, applied by TCRdb to the 5' RACE reads, yields one record per CDR3 protein. The table lists more than 650,000 distinct CDR3 sequences, 22% of them singletons, with less than 25% in the top ten.

The specimen was blood. The receptor was isolated from a man in his 70s in good health. V is TRBV4-3 and J is TRBJ2-3, with TRBD1 identical over 9 bases. Written as DNA, the CDR3 is TGCGCCAGCAGCCAAGAGAACAGGGGGCTAGATACGCGGTATTTT. It translates to CASSQENRGLDTRYF.